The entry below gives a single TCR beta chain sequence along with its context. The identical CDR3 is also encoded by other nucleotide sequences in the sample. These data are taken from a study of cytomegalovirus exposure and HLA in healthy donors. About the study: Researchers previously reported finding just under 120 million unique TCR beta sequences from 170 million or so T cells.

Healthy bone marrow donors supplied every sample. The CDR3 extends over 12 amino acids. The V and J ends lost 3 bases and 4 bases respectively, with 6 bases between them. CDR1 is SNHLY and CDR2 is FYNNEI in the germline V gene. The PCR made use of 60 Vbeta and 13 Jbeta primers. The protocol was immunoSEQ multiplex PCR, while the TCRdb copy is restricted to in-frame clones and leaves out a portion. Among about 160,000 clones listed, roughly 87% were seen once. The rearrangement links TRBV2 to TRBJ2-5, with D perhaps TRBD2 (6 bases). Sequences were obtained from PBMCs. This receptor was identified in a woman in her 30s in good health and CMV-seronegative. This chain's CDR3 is CASSEGGETQYF. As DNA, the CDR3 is TGTGCCAGCAGTGAGGGGGGAGAGACCCAGTACTTC.